This T cell receptor beta chain emerged from a study of T cells in tuberculosis. Across the whole study: This South African cohort compared adolescents with or without latent tuberculosis against adults with active tuberculosis. Findings and caveats of the study: Cases with active tuberculosis were adults, while controls were adolescents. Classification accuracy was around 85% (AUROC 0.7 to 0.95) with the GMM-specific repertoire.

Generated by immunoSEQ multiplex PCR, the TCRdb table keeps only in-frame clones and is missing some. Of 45,000 or so clones listed, over 90% are singletons. As for this clone: Its antigen is unidentified.

V was trimmed by 3 bases and J by 0 bases, leaving 17 bases between them. Germline V gene data show CDR1 as KGHSH and CDR2 as LQKENI. The CDR3 runs to 17 residues. The sequence derives from a donor aged 10 to 29 with latent tuberculosis or without tuberculosis infection. This sequence joins TRBV18 and TRBJ1-1; D possibly corresponds to TRBD1 (5 bases). Sequenced sample: PBMCs. CDR3 amino acids: CASSPSIGHLLNTEAFF. CDR3 in DNA: TGTGCCAGCTCACCCTCCATCGGACATCTCTTGAACACTGAAGCTTTCTTT.